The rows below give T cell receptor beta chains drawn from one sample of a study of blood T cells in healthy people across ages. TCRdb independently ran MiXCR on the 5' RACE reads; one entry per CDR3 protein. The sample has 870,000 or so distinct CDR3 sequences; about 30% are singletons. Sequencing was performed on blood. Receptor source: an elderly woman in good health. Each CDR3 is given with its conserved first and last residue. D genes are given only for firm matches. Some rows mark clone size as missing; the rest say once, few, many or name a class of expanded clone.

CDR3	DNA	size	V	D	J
CASRISGEQFF	TGTGCCAGCAGGATCAGCGGGGAGCAGTTCTTC	few	TRBV7-2	-	TRBJ2-1
CASSLAGTGSGYTF	TGTGCCAGCAGTTTAGCCGGGACAGGGAGCGGCTACACCTTC	many	TRBV7-2	TRBD1	TRBJ1-2
CASSWGDRDNEQFF	TGCGCCAGCAGCTGGGGGGACAGAGACAATGAGCAGTTCTTC	-	TRBV5-1	-	TRBJ2-1
CASSYGHPTQYF	TGTGCCAGCAGCTACGGACACCCTACGCAGTATTTT	many	TRBV7-2	-	TRBJ2-3
CASSLKRTQETQYF	TGTGCCAGCAGCTTAAAAAGGACTCAAGAGACCCAGTACTTC	many	TRBV11-3	-	TRBJ2-5
CASSLAAGTQTQYF	TGCGCCAGCAGCTTGGCCGCGGGGACGCAGACCCAGTACTTC	many	TRBV5-1	-	TRBJ2-5
CASSLGRGEDTQYF	TGTGCCAGCAGTTTAGGACGGGGGGAGGATACGCAGTATTTT	-	TRBV12-3/TRBV12-4	TRBD2	TRBJ2-3
CASSLGAGGDEQFF	TGTGCCAGCAGTTTAGGTGCAGGGGGGGATGAGCAGTTCTTC	many	TRBV12-3/TRBV12-4	-	TRBJ2-1
CATSRDLSSWETQYF	TGTGCCACCAGCAGAGATTTAAGCAGCTGGGAGACCCAGTACTTC	many	TRBV15	-	TRBJ2-5
CASSVVGAQGDTQYF	TGTGCCAGCAGCGTAGTGGGCGCCCAGGGAGATACGCAGTATTTT	-	TRBV9	-	TRBJ2-3
CSASRGGTGGFFASTDTQYF	TGCAGTGCTAGTAGGGGTGGGACAGGGGGCTTTTTTGCTAGCACAGATACGCAGTATTTT	many	TRBV20-1	TRBD1	TRBJ2-3
CASSGQGVQETQYF	TGTGCCAGCTCCGGACAGGGGGTTCAAGAGACCCAGTACTTC	many	TRBV12-3/TRBV12-4	TRBD1	TRBJ2-5
CASSHSGPYEQYF	TGCGCCAGCAGCCATTCCGGACCCTACGAGCAGTACTTC	-	TRBV4-1	-	TRBJ2-7
CASSGGLATQETQYF	TGTGCCAGCAGTGGGGGACTAGCTACCCAAGAGACCCAGTACTTC	many	TRBV6-6	TRBD2	TRBJ2-5
CASSHGLAGVTDTQYF	TGCGCCAGCAGCCACGGACTAGCGGGAGTAACAGATACGCAGTATTTT	-	TRBV4-3	TRBD2	TRBJ2-3
CASSQDTTPGTQYF	TGTGCCAGCAGCCAAGACACTACCCCAGGCACGCAGTATTTT	many	TRBV7-2	-	TRBJ2-3
CASNGYNRVDTQYF	TGTGCCAGCAACGGGTATAATAGAGTCGATACGCAGTATTTT	few	TRBV2	-	TRBJ2-3
CASSQSRKGYSPTNEKLFF	TGTGCCAGCAGCCAATCGAGAAAGGGGTACAGCCCAACTAATGAAAAACTGTTTTTT	few	TRBV16	-	TRBJ1-4
CASRRGGAGYEQYF	TGTGCCAGCAGACGTGGGGGGGCTGGGTACGAGCAGTACTTC	-	TRBV28	-	TRBJ2-7
CASSRRTGDGYTF	TGCGCCAGCAGCCGACGAACAGGGGATGGCTACACCTTC	many	TRBV4-3	TRBD1	TRBJ1-2
CASTRGASYNEQFF	TGTGCCAGCACGAGGGGGGCTTCCTACAATGAGCAGTTCTTC	many	TRBV6-5	-	TRBJ2-1
CSASQGAPVQPYF	TGCAGTGCTTCACAGGGAGCGCCGGTTCAGCCGTACTTC	many	TRBV20-1	-	TRBJ2-7
CASSQNPGTSTYTQYF	TGCGCCAGCAGCCAAAACCCCGGGACTAGTACCTATACGCAGTATTTT	many	TRBV4-3	TRBD2	TRBJ2-3
CASRQSGGRSYEQYF	TGTGCCAGCAGACAATCAGGGGGCCGGTCCTACGAGCAGTACTTC	many	TRBV6-2/TRBV6-3	TRBD1	TRBJ2-7
CASSFIFTGITDTQYF	TGTGCCAGCAGCTTTATTTTTACGGGCATCACAGATACGCAGTATTTT	many	TRBV7-9	-	TRBJ2-3
CASSRHGQGPFEQFF	TGTGCCAGCAGTAGACATGGACAGGGCCCGTTTGAGCAGTTCTTC	many	TRBV12-3/TRBV12-4	TRBD1	TRBJ2-1
CASSFKAGTGEETQYF	TGTGCCAGCAGTTTCAAAGCCGGGACAGGGGAAGAGACCCAGTACTTC	many	TRBV6-2/TRBV6-3	TRBD1	TRBJ2-5
CASRRAGAQNIQYF	TGTGCCAGCAGGAGGGCGGGGGCCCAAAACATTCAGTACTTC	-	TRBV6-1	-	TRBJ2-4
CASSLSPSGYNEQFF	TGTGCCAGCAGCTTATCGCCTTCGGGCTACAATGAGCAGTTCTTC	many	TRBV7-3	-	TRBJ2-1
CASSDRQGRREAFF	TGCGCCAGCAGTGACCGGCAGGGCCGCCGTGAAGCTTTCTTT	-	TRBV10-1	-	TRBJ1-1
CSALTATYEQYF	TGCAGTGCTTTGACTGCGACCTACGAGCAGTACTTC	many	TRBV20-1	-	TRBJ2-7
CASSVSPYTDTQYF	TGTGCCAGCAGTGTTAGTCCTTACACAGATACGCAGTATTTT	once	TRBV6-1	-	TRBJ2-3
CAGSVIFSYEQYF	TGTGCCGGCAGTGTTATCTTCTCCTACGAGCAGTACTTC	-	TRBV2	-	TRBJ2-7
CSARSSASGGPQETQYF	TGCAGTGCTAGGTCCTCCGCTAGCGGGGGACCCCAAGAGACCCAGTACTTC	many	TRBV20-1	TRBD2	TRBJ2-5
CSVESVGDTQYF	TGCAGCGTTGAATCAGTGGGAGATACGCAGTATTTT	many	TRBV29-1	-	TRBJ2-3
CASTLSMNTEAFF	TGTGCCAGCACACTTTCGATGAACACTGAAGCTTTCTTT	few	TRBV12-3/TRBV12-4	-	TRBJ1-1
CASSLSGGGHTQYF	TGTGCCAGCAGCTTGAGCGGGGGGGGACATACGCAGTATTTT	many	TRBV7-9	TRBD2	TRBJ2-3
CASSYRQHTDPQYF	TGTGCCAGCAGCTATAGACAGCACACAGATCCGCAGTATTTT	-	TRBV12-3/TRBV12-4	-	TRBJ2-3
CASSVRDPQYNEQFF	TGCGCCAGCAGCGTCCGGGACCCCCAGTACAATGAGCAGTTCTTC	many	TRBV10-2	-	TRBJ2-1
CASSEWGSNEQFF	TGTGCCAGCAGCGAATGGGGGTCCAATGAGCAGTTCTTC	many	TRBV7-2	-	TRBJ2-1
CASSLRGFPTDTQYF	TGTGCCAGTAGCCTCAGGGGGTTCCCCACAGATACGCAGTATTTT	few	TRBV19	TRBD1	TRBJ2-3
CATKAGTNEKLFF	TGTGCCACCAAGGCAGGGACTAATGAAAAACTGTTTTTT	-	TRBV24-1	-	TRBJ1-4
CASSIGLAGVGERFF	TGTGCCAGCAGCATCGGACTAGCGGGAGTGGGTGAGCGGTTCTTC	-	TRBV12-3/TRBV12-4	TRBD2	TRBJ2-1
CASSPRTGGAYEQYF	TGTGCCAGCAGCCCAAGGACAGGGGGCGCGTACGAGCAGTACTTC	-	TRBV11-2	TRBD1	TRBJ2-7
CAISESSASTDTQYF	TGTGCCATCAGTGAGTCCTCGGCTAGCACAGATACGCAGTATTTT	-	TRBV10-3	-	TRBJ2-3
CATSRGYDSDTQYF	TGTGCCACCAGCAGAGGGTATGATTCAGATACGCAGTATTTT	many	TRBV15	-	TRBJ2-3
CASKPQGGFYNSPLHF	TGTGCCAGCAAGCCCCAGGGAGGCTTCTATAATTCACCCCTCCACTTT	-	TRBV12-3/TRBV12-4	-	TRBJ1-6
CASSSDGSYGYTF	TGTGCCAGCAGCTCCGATGGTAGCTATGGCTACACCTTC	many	TRBV12-3/TRBV12-4	-	TRBJ1-2
CASSLARASGYYGYTF	TGTGCCAGCAGTTTAGCCAGGGCATCGGGCTACTATGGCTACACCTTC	many	TRBV2	-	TRBJ1-2
CASSEQGGGNTEAFF	TGTGCCAGCAGCGAACAGGGGGGCGGGAACACTGAAGCTTTCTTT	few	TRBV7-2	TRBD1	TRBJ1-1
CASSDLRTVTYEQYF	TGTGCCAGCAGTGATTTAAGGACAGTCACCTACGAGCAGTACTTC	few	TRBV6-1	-	TRBJ2-7
CSARRTSGGFQETQYF	TGCAGTGCTAGGAGGACTAGCGGGGGGTTCCAAGAGACCCAGTACTTC	many	TRBV20-1	TRBD2	TRBJ2-5
CASRNQAYFVTF	TGTGCCAGCAGGAACCAGGCCTACTTCGTCACCTTC	many	TRBV6-5	-	TRBJ1-2
CASSPGPGYTEAFF	TGCGCCAGCAGCCCGGGACCGGGATACACTGAAGCTTTCTTT	many	TRBV4-3	-	TRBJ1-1
CASSQPGEQYF	TGTGCCAGCAGCCAGCCGGGTGAGCAGTACTTC	-	TRBV7-2	-	TRBJ2-7
CASSLGQGAGNEQFF	TGTGCCAGCAGCCTCGGACAGGGGGCTGGCAATGAGCAGTTCTTC	many	TRBV3-1	TRBD1	TRBJ2-1
CASSLAYSTNEKLFF	TGCGCCAGCAGCTTGGCATACTCAACTAATGAAAAACTGTTTTTT	-	TRBV5-1	-	TRBJ1-4
CASSSGQGGKKENEQFF	TGTGCCAGCAGTTCCGGACAGGGTGGTAAAAAGGAAAATGAGCAGTTCTTC	many	TRBV7-9	TRBD1	TRBJ2-1
CASSPKGGGQYF	TGTGCCAGCAGCCCAAAAGGGGGAGGGCAGTACTTC	once	TRBV7-9	-	TRBJ2-7
CASSSLGRTTDTQYF	TGCGCCAGCAGCTCGCTGGGACGGACCACAGATACGCAGTATTTT	many	TRBV5-1	-	TRBJ2-3